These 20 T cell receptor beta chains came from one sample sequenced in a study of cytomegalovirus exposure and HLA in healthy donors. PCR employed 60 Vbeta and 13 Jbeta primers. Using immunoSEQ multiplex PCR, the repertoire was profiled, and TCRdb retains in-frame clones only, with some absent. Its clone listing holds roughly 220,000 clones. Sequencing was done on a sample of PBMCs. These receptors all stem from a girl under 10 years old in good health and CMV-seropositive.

In DNA form, the CDR3 reads TGTGCCAGCATCTGGGTCAGCGGGGGGAATCAGCCCCAGCATTTT. Translating it yields CASIWVSGGNQPQHF. The chain carries TRBV28 and TRBJ1-5; D might be TRBD1 (5 bases). The germline V gene encodes CDR1 MDHEN and CDR2 SYDVKM. V was pared by 7 bases and J by 4 bases, with 17 bases between. This CDR3 spans 15 amino acids. The whole variable domain, remainder taken from reference TRBV28 and TRBJ1-5, is DVKVTQSSRYLVKRTGEKVFLECVQDMDHENMFWYRQDPGLGLRLIYFSYDVKMKEKGDIPEGYSVSREKKERFSLILESASTNQTSMYLCASIWVSGGNQPQHFGDGTRLSIL.

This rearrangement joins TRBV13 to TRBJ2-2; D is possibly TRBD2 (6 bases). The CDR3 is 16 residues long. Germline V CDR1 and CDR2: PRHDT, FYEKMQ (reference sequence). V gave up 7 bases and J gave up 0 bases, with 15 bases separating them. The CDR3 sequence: CASILGRGANTGELFF. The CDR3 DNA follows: TGTGCCAGCATATTAGGGCGGGGCGCGAACACCGGGGAGCTGTTTTTT.

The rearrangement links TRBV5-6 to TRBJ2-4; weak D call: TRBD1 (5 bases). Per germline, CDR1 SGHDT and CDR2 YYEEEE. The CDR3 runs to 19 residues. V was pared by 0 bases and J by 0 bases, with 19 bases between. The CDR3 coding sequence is TGTGCCAGCAGCTTGGGGGGCTCACTAAATGTTAAAGCCAAAAACATTCAGTACTTC. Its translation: CASSLGGSLNVKAKNIQYF.

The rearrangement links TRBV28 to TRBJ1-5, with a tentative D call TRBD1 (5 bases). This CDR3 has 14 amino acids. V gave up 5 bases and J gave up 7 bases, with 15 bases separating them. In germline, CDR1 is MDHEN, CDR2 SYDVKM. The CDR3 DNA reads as TGTGCCAGCAGTGCGCCGGGGGGGAGACAGCCCCAGCATTTT. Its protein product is CASSAPGGRQPQHF.

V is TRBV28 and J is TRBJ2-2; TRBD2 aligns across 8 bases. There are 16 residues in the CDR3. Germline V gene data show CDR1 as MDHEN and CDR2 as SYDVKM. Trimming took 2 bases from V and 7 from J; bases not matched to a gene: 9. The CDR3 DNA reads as TGTGCCAGCAGTTTACAAGCGGGAGTAGGAGTCGGGGAGCTGTTTTTT. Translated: CASSLQAGVGVGELFF. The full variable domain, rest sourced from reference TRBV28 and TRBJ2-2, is DVKVTQSSRYLVKRTGEKVFLECVQDMDHENMFWYRQDPGLGLRLIYFSYDVKMKEKGDIPEGYSVSREKKERFSLILESASTNQTSMYLCASSLQAGVGVGELFFGEGSRLTVL.

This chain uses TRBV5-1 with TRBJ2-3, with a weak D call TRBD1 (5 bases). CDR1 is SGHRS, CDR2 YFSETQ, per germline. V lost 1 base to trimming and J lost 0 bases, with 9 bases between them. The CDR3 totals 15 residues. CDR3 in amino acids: CASSLPAGSTDTQYF. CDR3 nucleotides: TGCGCCAGCAGCTTGCCGGCAGGGAGCACAGATACGCAGTATTTT. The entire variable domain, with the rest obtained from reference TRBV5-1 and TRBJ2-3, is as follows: KAGVTQTPRYLIKTRGQQVTLSCSPISGHRSVSWYQQTPGQGLQFLFEYFSETQRNKGNFPGRFSGRQFSNSRSEMNVSTLELGDSALYLCASSLPAGSTDTQYFGPGTRLTVL.

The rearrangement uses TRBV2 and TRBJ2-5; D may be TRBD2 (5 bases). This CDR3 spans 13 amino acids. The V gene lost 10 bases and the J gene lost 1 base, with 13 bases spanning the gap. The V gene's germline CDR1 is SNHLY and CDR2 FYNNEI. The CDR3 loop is CATGPGSQETQYF. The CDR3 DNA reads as TGTGCCACCGGTCCGGGATCCCAAGAGACCCAGTACTTC. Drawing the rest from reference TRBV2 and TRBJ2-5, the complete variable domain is EPEVTQTPSHQVTQMGQEVILRCVPISNHLYFYWYRQILGQKVEFLVSFYNNEISEKSEIFDDQFSVERPDGSNFTLKIRSTKLEDSAMYFCATGPGSQETQYFGPGTRLLVL.

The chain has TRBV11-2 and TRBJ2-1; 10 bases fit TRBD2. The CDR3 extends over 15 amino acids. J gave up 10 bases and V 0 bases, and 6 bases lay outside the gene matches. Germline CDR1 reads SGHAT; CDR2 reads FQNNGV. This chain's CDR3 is CASSLDLAGEREQFF. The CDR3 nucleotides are TGTGCCAGCAGCTTAGATCTAGCGGGAGAAAGAGAGCAGTTCTTC.

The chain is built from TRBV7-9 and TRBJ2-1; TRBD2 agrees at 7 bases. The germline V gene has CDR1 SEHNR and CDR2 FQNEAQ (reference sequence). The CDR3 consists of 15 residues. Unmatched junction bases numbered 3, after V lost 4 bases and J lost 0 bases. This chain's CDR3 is CASSSRGSSYNEQFF. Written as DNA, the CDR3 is TGTGCCAGCAGCTCGCGGGGGAGCTCCTACAATGAGCAGTTCTTC.

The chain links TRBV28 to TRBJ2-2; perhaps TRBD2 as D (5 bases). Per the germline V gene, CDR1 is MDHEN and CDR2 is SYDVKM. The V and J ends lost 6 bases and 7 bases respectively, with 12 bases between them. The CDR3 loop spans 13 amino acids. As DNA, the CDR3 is TGTGCCAGCAGATCCCATAGCGTCGGGGAGCTGTTTTTT. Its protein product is CASRSHSVGELFF.

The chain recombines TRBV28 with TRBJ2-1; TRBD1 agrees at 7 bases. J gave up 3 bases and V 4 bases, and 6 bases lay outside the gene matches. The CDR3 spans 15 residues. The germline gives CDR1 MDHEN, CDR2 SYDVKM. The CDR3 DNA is TGTGCCAGCAGTTCCCGAGGGACAGTCTACAATGAGCAGTTCTTC. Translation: CASSSRGTVYNEQFF.

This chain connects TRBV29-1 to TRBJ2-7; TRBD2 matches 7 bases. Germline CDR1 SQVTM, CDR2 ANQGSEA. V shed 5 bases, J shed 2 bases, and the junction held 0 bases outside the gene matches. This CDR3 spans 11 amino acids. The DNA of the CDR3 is TGCAGCGTTCGGGGGGCCTACGAGCAGTACTTC. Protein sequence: CSVRGAYEQYF.

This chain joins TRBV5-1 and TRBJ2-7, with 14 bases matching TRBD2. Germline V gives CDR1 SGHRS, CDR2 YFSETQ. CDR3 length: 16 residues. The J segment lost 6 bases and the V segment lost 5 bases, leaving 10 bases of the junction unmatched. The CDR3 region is CASRSELGLAGVEQYF. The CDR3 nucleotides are TGCGCCAGCAGATCTGAGTTGGGACTAGCGGGAGTCGAGCAGTACTTC.

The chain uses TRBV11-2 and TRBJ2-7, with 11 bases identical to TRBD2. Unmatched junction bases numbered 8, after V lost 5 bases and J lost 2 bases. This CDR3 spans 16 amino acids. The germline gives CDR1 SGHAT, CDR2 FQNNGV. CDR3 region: CASSLGTSGIPYEQYF. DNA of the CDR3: TGTGCCAGCAGCCTGGGGACTAGCGGCATCCCCTACGAGCAGTACTTC.

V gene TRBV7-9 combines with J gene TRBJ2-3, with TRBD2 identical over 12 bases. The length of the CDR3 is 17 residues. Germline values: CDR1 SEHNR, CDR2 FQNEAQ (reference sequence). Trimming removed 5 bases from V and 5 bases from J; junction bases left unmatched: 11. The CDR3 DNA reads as TGTGCCAGCAGCCCACGAACTAGCGGGAGGATGAGAGATACGCAGTATTTT. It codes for CASSPRTSGRMRDTQYF.

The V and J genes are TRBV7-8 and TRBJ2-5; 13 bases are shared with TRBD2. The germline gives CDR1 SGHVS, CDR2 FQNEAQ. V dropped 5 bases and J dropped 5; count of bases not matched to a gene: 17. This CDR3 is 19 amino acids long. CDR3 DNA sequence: TGTGCCAGCAGCACCTCCTCCACTAGCGGGAGGGCCCTCGTTGAGACCCAGTACTTC. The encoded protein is CASSTSSTSGRALVETQYF.

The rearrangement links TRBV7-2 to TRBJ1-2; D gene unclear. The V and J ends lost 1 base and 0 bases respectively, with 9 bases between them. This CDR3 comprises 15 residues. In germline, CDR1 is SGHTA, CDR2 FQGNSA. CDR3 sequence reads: CASSLDWAPNYGYTF. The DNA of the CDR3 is TGTGCCAGCAGCTTAGATTGGGCCCCTAACTATGGCTACACCTTC.

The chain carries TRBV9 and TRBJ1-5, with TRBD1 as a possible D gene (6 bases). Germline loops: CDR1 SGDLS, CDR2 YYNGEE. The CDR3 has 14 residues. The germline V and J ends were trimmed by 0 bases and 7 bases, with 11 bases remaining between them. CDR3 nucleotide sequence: TGTGCCAGCAGCGTAGGTACAGGGAGCCAGCCCCAGCATTTT. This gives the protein CASSVGTGSQPQHF.

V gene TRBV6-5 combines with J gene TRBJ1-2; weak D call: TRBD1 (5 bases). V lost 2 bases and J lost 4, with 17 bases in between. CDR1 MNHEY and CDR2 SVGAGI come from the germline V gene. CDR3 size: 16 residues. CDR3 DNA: TGTGCCAGCAGTTACACAGGCAGGTCGTCGTCCTATGGCTACACCTTC. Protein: CASSYTGRSSSYGYTF.

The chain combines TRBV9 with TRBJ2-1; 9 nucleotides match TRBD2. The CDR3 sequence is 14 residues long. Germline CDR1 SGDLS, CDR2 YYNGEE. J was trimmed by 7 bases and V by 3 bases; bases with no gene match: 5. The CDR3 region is CASSGGTSNNEQFF. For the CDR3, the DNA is TGTGCCAGCAGCGGGGGGACTAGCAATAATGAGCAGTTCTTC. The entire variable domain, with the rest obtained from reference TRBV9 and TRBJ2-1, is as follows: DSGVTQTPKHLITATGQRVTLRCSPRSGDLSVYWYQQSLDQGLQFLIQYYNGEERAKGNILERFSAQQFPDLHSELNLSSLELGDSALYFCASSGGTSNNEQFFGPGTRLTVL.